This TCR beta chain came from a study of cytomegalovirus exposure and HLA in healthy donors. Study conclusions and caveats: An assumption of roughly uniform sequencing depth across donors underlay the presence/absence analyses.

The PCR used 60 Vbeta and 13 Jbeta primers. Assay: immunoSEQ multiplex PCR; the TCRdb copy retains only in-frame clones and omits some. The sample yields fewer than 250,000 clones, about four fifths seen once. Turning to this clone: Its antigen is unknown.

Sequenced sample: PBMCs. The sequence was obtained from a man aged 35 to 55 in good health and CMV-seropositive.

The CDR3 loop reads CASSHYSGMNSYEQYF. The CDR3 DNA sequence: TGTGCCAGCAGCCATTATAGCGGGATGAACTCCTACGAGCAGTACTTC. The V gene is TRBV27, the J gene TRBJ2-7, with 8 nucleotides matching TRBD2. The CDR3 contains 16 residues. Trimming took 6 bases from V and 0 from J; bases not matched to a gene: 10. Per the germline V gene, CDR1 is MNHEY and CDR2 is SMNVEV (reference sequence).